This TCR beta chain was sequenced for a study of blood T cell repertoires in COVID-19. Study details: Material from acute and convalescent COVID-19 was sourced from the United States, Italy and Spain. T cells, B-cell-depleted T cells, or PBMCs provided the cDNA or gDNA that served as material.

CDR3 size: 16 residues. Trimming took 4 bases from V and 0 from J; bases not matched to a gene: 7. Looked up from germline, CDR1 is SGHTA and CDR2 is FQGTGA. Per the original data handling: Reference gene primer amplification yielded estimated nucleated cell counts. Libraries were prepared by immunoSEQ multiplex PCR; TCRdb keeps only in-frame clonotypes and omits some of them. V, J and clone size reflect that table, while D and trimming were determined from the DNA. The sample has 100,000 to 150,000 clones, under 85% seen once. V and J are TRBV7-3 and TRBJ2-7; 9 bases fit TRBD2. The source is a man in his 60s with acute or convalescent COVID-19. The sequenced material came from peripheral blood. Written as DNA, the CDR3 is TGTGCCAGCAGCTCCGTAGCGGGGGACAGCTCCTACGAGCAGTACTTC. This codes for CASSSVAGDSSYEQYF.